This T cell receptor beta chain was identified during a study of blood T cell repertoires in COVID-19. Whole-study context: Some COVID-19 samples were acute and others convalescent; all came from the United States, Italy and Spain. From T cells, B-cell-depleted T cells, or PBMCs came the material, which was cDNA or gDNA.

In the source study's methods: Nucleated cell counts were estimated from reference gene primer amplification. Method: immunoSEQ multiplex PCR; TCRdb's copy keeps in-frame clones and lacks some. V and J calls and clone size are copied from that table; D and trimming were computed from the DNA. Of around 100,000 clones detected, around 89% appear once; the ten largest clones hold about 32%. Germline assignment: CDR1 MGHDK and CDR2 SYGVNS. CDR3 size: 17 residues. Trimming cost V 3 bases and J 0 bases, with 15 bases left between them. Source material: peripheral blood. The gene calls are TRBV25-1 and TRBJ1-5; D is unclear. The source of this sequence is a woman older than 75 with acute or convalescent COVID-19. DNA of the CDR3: TGTGCCAGCAGTGATGGAGGGCTGGAGGGTAGCAATCAGCCCCAGCATTTT. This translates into CASSDGGLEGSNQPQHF.